This T cell receptor (beta chain) was recorded in a study of beta chain features in type 1 diabetes. Study outcomes and limitations: Shortening of TCRB CDR3s, moderate but significant, appeared in all four CD4+ subsets of Type 1 diabetes patients. Type 1 diabetes patients showed fewer insertions and more deletions at VDJ junctions. Overrepresentation of cells with high TCR expression could result from cDNA sequencing.

All of the isolated RNA was reverse transcribed, so expressed TCRB transcripts were sequenced. Method: immunoSEQ multiplex PCR; TCRdb's copy keeps in-frame clones and lacks some. This sample has 300,000 to 350,000 clones, with approximately 13% found just once. V was pared by 1 base and J by 5 bases, with 24 bases between. There are 18 residues in the CDR3. The germline V gene has CDR1 MGHRA and CDR2 YSYEKL. The sample holds a few counts of this clone. What it binds is unknown. Every sorted population was more than 95% pure. The chain employs TRBV4-1 and TRBJ2-7, with D perhaps TRBD2 (6 bases). Sequenced input: naive CD4+ T cells from blood. The source is a woman aged 18-29 years with type 1 diabetes. Here the CDR3 reads CASSQVRLLAGPFDEQYV. The CDR3 DNA reads as TGCGCCAGCAGCCAAGTCCGACTTCTGGCGGGACCGTTCGACGAGCAGTACGTC.